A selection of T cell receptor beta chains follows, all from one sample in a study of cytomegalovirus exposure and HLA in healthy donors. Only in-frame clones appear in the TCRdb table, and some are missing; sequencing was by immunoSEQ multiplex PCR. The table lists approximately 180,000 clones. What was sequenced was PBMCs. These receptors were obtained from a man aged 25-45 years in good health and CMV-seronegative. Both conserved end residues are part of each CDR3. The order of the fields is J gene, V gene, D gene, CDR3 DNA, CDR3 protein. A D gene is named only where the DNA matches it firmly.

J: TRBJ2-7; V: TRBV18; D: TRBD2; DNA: TGTGCCAGCTCACCACCCCCTAGCGGGGGGTCCTACGAGCAGTACTTC; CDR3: CASSPPPSGGSYEQYF
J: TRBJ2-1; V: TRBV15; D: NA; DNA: TGTGCCACCAGCAGAGTGGCTAGCGACTACAATGAGCAGTTCTTC; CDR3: CATSRVASDYNEQFF
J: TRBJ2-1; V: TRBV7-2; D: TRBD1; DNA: TGTGCCAGCAGCCCACTCCCGGGACAGGGGACCCTATCTTACAATGAGCAGTTCTTC; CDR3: CASSPLPGQGTLSYNEQFF
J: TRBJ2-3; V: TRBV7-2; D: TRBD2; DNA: TGTGCCAGCAGCCCTGGGACTAGCTCAGATACGCAGTATTTT; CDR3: CASSPGTSSDTQYF
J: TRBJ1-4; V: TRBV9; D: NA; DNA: TGTGCCAGCAGCGTAACAAGTGGAGGAGAGAGGAAAAAACTGTTTTTT; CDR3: CASSVTSGGERKKLFF
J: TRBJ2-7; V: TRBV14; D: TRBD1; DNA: TGTGCCAGCAGCCTCGACAGGGGGCGGACCTACGAGCAGTACTTC; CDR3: CASSLDRGRTYEQYF
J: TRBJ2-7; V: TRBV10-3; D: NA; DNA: TGTGCCATCAGTGCGCAACAGGTTTACGAGCAGTACTTC; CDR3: CAISAQQVYEQYF
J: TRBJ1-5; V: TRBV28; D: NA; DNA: TGTGCCAGCAGCGGAGAGGAGGGGAAGCCCCAGCATTTT; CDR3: CASSGEEGKPQHF
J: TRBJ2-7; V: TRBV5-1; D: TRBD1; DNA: TGCGCCAGCCAACCACTATCCGGGACAGAATACGAGCAGTACTTC; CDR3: CASQPLSGTEYEQYF
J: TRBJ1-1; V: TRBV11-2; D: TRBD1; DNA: TGTGCCAGCAGCTTAGTGAACAGGGGTGAAGCTTTCTTT; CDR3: CASSLVNRGEAFF
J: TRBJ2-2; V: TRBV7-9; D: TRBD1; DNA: TGTGCCAGCAGCCTGTTGCGAGGACAGGGGCGCACCGGGGAGCTGTTTTTT; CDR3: CASSLLRGQGRTGELFF
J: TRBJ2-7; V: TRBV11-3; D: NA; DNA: TGTGCCAGCAGCTTAGTAGGCCCCAAGACAGCCGGCTCCTACGAGCAGTACTTC; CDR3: CASSLVGPKTAGSYEQYF
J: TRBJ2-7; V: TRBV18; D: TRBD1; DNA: TGTGCCAGCTCACCCCGGGACAGGGACGGCGAGCAGTACTTC; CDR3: CASSPRDRDGEQYF
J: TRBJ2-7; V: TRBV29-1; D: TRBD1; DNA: TGCAGCGCCGGGACAGGGAACGAGCAGTACTTC; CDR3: CSAGTGNEQYF
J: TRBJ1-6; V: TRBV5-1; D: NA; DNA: TGCGCCAGCAGCCCAGGCACAGTTAATTCACCCCTCCACTTT; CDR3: CASSPGTVNSPLHF
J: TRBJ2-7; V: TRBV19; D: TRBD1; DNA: TGTGCCAGTAGTATGGGACAGGGGGGAACCTACGAGCAGTACTTC; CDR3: CASSMGQGGTYEQYF
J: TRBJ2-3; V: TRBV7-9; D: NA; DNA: TGTGCCCGTGGCGGAGACACAGATACGCAGTATTTT; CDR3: CARGGDTDTQYF
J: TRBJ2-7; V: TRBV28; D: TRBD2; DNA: TGTGCCAGCAGTTTAAGGACTAGCGGTACCTACGAGCAGTACTTC; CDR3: CASSLRTSGTYEQYF
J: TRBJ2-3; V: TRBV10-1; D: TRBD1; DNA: TGCGCCAGCAGTGAGTCGACAGGGAGCACAGATACGCAGTATTTT; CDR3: CASSESTGSTDTQYF
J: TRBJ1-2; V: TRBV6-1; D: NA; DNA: TGTGCCAGCAGTGATTTGATCGGGAGGTCATATGGCTACACCTTC; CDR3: CASSDLIGRSYGYTF
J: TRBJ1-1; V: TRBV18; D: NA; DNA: TGTGCCACCCGGGTAGGGGAGAACACTGAAGCTTTCTTT; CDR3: CATRVGENTEAFF
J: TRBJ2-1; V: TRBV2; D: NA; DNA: TGTGCCAGCATCCTGGCAGAGCAGTTCTTC; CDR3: CASILAEQFF
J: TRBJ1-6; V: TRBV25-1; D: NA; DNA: TGCGCCAGCAGTGTTGGACAGCCTTCTAATAATTCACCCCTCCACTTT; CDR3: CASSVGQPSNNSPLHF
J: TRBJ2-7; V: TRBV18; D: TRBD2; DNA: TGTGCCAGCTCTCGCGAGCCCCGGACTAGCGGAGCGCCGCCCGGCGAGCAGTACTTC; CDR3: CASSREPRTSGAPPGEQYF
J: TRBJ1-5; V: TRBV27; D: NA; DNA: TGTGCCAGCAGTTTCCTCCCGACAGGTGAGAGCAATCAGCCCCAGCATTTT; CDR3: CASSFLPTGESNQPQHF
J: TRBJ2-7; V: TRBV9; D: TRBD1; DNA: TGTGCCAGCAGCGTTGGAGGGACAGGGACCTACGAGCAGTACTTC; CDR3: CASSVGGTGTYEQYF
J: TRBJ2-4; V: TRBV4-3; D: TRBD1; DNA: TGCGCCAGCAGCCAGTTTCACAGGGGTGGGTCGAACATTCAGTACTTC; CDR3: CASSQFHRGGSNIQYF
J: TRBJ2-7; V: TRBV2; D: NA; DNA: TGTGCCAGCAGAGGGGCCTACGAGCAGTACTTC; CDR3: CASRGAYEQYF
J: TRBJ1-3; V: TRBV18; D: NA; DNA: TGTGCCAGCTCACCACACTCAGAGGGCGGAAACACCATATATTTT; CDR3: CASSPHSEGGNTIYF
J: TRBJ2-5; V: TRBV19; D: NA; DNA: TGTGCCAGTAGTATGGGGGGTAGAGAGACCCAGTACTTC; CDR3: CASSMGGRETQYF
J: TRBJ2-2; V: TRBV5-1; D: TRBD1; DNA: TGCGCCAGCAGCACTGACAGGGGCGGCGGGGAGCTGTTTTTT; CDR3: CASSTDRGGGELFF
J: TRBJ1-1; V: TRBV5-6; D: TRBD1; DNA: TGTGCCAGCAGCCTGGGGACAGTCAACACTGAAGCTTTCTTT; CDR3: CASSLGTVNTEAFF
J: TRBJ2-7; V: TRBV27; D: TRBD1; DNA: TGTGCCAGCAGCCCGGGACAGTCCTACGAGCAGTACTTC; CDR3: CASSPGQSYEQYF
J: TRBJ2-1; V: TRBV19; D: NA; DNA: TGTGCCAGTAGTCCATCCGACAGGTCCTACAATGAGCAGTTCTTC; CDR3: CASSPSDRSYNEQFF
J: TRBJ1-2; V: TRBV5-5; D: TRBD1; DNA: TGTGCCAGCAGTCTTGACAGGGATGGCTACACCTTC; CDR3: CASSLDRDGYTF
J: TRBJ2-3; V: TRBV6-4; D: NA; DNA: TGTGCCAGCAGTGACGAAGGGGCAGCCTCTAGCACAGATACGCAGTATTTT; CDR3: CASSDEGAASSTDTQYF
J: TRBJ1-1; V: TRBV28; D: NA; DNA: TGTGCCAGCAGCCTACAGGGACCCCGGGGCACTGAAGCTTTCTTT; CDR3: CASSLQGPRGTEAFF
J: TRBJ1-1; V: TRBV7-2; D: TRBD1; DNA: TGTGCCAGCAGCTTTTCCCCAGGGACAGGGGGCTTGTCTTTCTTT; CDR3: CASSFSPGTGGLSFF
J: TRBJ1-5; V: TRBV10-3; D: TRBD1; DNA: TGTGCCATCAGTGGACAGGGCGTCAATCAGCCCCAGCATTTT; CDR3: CAISGQGVNQPQHF
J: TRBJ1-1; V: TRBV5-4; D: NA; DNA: TGTGCCAGCAGCTCTTTTAACACTGAAGCTTTCTTT; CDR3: CASSSFNTEAFF
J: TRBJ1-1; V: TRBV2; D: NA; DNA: TGTGCCACTTCAGGGGTCATGAACACTGAAGCTTTCTTT; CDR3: CATSGVMNTEAFF
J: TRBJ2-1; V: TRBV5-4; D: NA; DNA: TGTGCCAGCAGCCCCGGGACTGAGAGGAATGAGCAGTTCTTC; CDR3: CASSPGTERNEQFF
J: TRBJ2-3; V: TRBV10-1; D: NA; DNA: TGCGCCAGCAGTGACCCCGAAAGCGGAGAAAGGGATACGCAGTATTTT; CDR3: CASSDPESGERDTQYF
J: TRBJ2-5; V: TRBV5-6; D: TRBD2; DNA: TGTGCCAGCAGCTCCCACTGGGGGACTAGCGGAGAGACCCAGTACTTC; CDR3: CASSSHWGTSGETQYF
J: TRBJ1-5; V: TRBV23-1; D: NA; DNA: TGCGCCAGCCCACCTCGGGGGGGGATACGCAATCAGCCCCAGCATTTT; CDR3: CASPPRGGIRNQPQHF
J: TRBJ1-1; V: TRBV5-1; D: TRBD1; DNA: TGCGCCAGCAGCTTGGCTGGACAGGGGGATGAAGCTTTCTTT; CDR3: CASSLAGQGDEAFF
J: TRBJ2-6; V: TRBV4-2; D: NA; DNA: TGTGCCAGCAGCTCTGGGGTCGGGGGGCAGGGGGCCAACGTCCTGACTTTC; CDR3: CASSSGVGGQGANVLTF
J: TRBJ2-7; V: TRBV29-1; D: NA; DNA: TGCAGCGTTGCGGAGGTTTTGAGATACGAGCAGTACTTC; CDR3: CSVAEVLRYEQYF
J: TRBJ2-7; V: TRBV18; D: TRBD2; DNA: TGTGCCAGCTCACCAGGGACTAGCGGGCTCAGGAGTTCCTTC; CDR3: CASSPGTSGLRSSF
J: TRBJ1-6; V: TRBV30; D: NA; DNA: TGTGCCTGGAGTGTAGCGGATTATAATTCACCCCTCCACTTT; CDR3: CAWSVADYNSPLHF
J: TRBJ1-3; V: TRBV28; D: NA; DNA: TGTGCCAGCAGTTTAGGAGGTCCCTCTGGAAACACCATATATTTT; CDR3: CASSLGGPSGNTIYF
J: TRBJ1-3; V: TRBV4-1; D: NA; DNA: TGCGCCAGCAGCCAAGCTCACCCAGGGCCCGGAAACACCATATATTTT; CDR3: CASSQAHPGPGNTIYF
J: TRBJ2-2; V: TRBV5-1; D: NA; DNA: TGCGCCAGCAGCTTGGGGCTAGGGAGGCGGAACACCGGGGAGCTGTTTTTT; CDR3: CASSLGLGRRNTGELFF